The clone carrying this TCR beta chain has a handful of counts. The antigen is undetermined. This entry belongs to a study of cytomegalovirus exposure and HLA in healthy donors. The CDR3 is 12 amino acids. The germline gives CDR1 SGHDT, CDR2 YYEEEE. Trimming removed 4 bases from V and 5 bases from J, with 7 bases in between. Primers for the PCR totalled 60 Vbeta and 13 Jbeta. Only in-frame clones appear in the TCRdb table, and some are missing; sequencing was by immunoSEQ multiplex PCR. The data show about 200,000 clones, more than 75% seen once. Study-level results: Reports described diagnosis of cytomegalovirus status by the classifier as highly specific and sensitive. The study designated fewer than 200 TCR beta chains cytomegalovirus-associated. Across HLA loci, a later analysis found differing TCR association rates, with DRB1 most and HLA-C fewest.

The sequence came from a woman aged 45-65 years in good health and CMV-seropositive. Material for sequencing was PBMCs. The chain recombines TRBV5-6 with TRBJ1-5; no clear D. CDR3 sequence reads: CASSRTDQPQHF. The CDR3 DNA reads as TGTGCCAGCAGCCGAACAGATCAGCCCCAGCATTTT. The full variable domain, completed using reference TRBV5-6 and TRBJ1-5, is DAGVTQSPTHLIKTRGQQVTLRCSPKSGHDTVSWYQQALGQGPQFIFQYYEEEERQRGNFPDRFSGHQFPNYSSELNVNALLLGDSALYLCASSRTDQPQHFGDGTRLSIL.